The 2 T cell receptor beta chains below were found in one sample sequenced in a study of blood T cell repertoires in COVID-19. The repertoire was sequenced with immunoSEQ multiplex PCR; TCRdb's copy has only in-frame clones and lacks some. The sample lists about 200,000 clones, around nine tenths occurring once. The material sequenced was peripheral blood. The receptors shown here come from a man aged 18 to 30 with active or convalescent COVID-19.

This chain joins TRBV13 and TRBJ2-1; 9 bases fit TRBD2. This CDR3 is built from 16 residues. Germline-derived CDR1 and CDR2 are PRHDT and FYEKMQ (reference sequence). With 3 bases clipped from V and 0 bases from J, the junction kept 3 bases outside the gene matches. The CDR3 here is CASSLGGRGSYNEQFF. The CDR3 DNA is TGTGCCAGCAGCTTGGGCGGGAGGGGCTCCTACAATGAGCAGTTCTTC.

The V call is TRBV5-6, the J call TRBJ2-5; 9 bases map to TRBD2. CDR3 length: 17 amino acids. Germline V gene data show CDR1 as SGHDT and CDR2 as YYEEEE. Trimming removed 6 bases from V and 0 bases from J; junction bases left unmatched: 12. The CDR3 sequence is CASNRWDSGRYQETQYF. The CDR3, as DNA: TGTGCCAGCAATCGCTGGGATAGCGGGAGATACCAAGAGACCCAGTACTTC.